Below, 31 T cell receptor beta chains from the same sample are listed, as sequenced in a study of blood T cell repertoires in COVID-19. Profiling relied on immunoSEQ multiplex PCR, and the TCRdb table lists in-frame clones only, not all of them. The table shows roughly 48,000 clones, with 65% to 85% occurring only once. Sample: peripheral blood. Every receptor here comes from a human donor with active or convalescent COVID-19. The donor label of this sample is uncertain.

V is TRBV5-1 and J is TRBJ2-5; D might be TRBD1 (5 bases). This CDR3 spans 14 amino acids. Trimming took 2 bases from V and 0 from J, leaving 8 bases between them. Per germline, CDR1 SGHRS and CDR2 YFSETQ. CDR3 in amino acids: CASSFQGDQETQYF. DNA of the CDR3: TGCGCCAGCAGCTTCCAGGGCGACCAAGAGACCCAGTACTTC.

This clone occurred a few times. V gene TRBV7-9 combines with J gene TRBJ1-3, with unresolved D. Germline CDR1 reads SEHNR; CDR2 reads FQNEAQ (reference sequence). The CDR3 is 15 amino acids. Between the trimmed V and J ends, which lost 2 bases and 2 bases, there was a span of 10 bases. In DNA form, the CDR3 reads TGTGCCAGCAGCTTAATGGGCAGGCCTGGAAACACCATATATTTT. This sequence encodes CASSLMGRPGNTIYF.

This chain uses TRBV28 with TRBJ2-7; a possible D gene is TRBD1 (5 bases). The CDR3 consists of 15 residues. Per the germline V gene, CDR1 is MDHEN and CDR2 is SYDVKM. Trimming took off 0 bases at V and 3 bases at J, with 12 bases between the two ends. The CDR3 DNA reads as TGTGCCAGCAGTTTATGGACAGATCAGGACTACGAGCAGTACTTC. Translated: CASSLWTDQDYEQYF.

The DNA for the CDR3 is TGTGCCAGCAGGACGGGACAGGGAGGAGAAAAACTGTTTTTT. Translated: CASRTGQGGEKLFF. The V gene is TRBV7-2, the J gene TRBJ1-4, with TRBD1 identical over 9 bases. CDR3 length: 14 residues. The trim removed 6 bases at V and 8 bases at J, leaving 7 bases unmatched. The germline V gene has CDR1 SGHTA and CDR2 FQGNSA.

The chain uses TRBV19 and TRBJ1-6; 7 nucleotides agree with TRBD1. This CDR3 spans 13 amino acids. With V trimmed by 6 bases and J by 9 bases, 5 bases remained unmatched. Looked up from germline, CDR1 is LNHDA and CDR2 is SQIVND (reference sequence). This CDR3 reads CASRTTGISPLHF. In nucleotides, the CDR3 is TGTGCCAGTAGAACGACAGGGATTTCACCCCTCCACTTT.

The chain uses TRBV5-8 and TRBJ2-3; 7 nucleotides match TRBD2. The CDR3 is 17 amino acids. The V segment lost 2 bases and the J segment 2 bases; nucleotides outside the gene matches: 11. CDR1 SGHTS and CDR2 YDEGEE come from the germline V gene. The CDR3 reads CASSFGFGTTYTDTQYF. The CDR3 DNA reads TGTGCCAGCAGCTTTGGGTTCGGGACTACCTACACAGATACGCAGTATTTT. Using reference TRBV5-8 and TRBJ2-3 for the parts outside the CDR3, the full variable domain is EAGVTQSPTHLIKTRGQQATLRCSPISGHTSVYWYQQALGLGLQFLLWYDEGEERNRGNFPPRFSGRQFPNYSSELNVNALELEDSALYLCASSFGFGTTYTDTQYFGPGTRLTVL.

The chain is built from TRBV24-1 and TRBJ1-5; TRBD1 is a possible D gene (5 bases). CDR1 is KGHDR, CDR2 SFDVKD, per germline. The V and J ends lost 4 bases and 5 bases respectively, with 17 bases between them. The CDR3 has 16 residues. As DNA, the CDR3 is TGTGCCACCAGTGAGGGCGGACACCGAACCTATCAGCCCCAGCATTTT. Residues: CATSEGGHRTYQPQHF.

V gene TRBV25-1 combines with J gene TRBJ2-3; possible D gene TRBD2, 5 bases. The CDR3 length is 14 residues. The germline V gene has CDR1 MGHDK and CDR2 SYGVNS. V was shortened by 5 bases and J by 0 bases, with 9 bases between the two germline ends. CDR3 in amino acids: CASSRESSTDTQYF. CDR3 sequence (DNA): TGTGCCAGCAGTAGGGAGTCGAGCACAGATACGCAGTATTTT. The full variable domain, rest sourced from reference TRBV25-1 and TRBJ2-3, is EADIYQTPRYLVIGTGKKITLECSQTMGHDKMYWYQQDPGMELHLIHYSYGVNSTEKGDLSSESTVSRIRTEHFPLTLESARPSHTSQYLCASSRESSTDTQYFGPGTRLTVL.

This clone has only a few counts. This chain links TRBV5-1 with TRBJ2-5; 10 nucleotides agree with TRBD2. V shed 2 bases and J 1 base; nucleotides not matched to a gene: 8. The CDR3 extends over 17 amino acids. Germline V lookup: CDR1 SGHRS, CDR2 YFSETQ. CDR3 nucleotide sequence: TGCGCCAGCAGCTTTGGGGGTAGCGGGAGGAGCCAAGAGACCCAGTACTTC. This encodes CASSFGGSGRSQETQYF.

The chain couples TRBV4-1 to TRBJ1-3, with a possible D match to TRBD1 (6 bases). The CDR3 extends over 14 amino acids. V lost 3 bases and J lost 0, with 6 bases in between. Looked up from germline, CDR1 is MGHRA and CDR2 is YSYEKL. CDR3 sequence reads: CASSQGHSGNTIYF. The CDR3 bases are TGCGCCAGCAGCCAGGGACACTCTGGAAACACCATATATTTT.

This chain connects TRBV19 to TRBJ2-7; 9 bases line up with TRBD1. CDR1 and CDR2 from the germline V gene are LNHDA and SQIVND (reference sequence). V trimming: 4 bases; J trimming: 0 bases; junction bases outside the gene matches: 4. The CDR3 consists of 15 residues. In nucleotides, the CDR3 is TGTGCCAGTAGTACGGACAGGGGCGGCTCCTACGAGCAGTACTTC. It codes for CASSTDRGGSYEQYF.

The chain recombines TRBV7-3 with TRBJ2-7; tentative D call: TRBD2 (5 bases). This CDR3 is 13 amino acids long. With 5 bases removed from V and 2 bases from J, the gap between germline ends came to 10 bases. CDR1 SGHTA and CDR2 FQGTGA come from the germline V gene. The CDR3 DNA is TGTGCCAGCAGCCAAGACGGGGCCTACGAGCAGTACTTC. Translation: CASSQDGAYEQYF.

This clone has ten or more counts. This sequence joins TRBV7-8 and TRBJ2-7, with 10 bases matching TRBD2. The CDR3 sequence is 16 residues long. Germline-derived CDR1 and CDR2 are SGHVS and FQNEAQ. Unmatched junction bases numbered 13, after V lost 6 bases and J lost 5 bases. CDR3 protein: CASSFRASGSSNEQYF. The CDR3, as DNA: TGTGCCAGCAGTTTTAGGGCTAGCGGGAGTAGCAACGAGCAGTACTTC.

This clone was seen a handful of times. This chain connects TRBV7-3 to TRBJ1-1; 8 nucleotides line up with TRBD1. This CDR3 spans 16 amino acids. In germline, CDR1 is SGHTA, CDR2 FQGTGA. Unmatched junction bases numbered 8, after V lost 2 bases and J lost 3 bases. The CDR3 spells CASSLARGGQDTEAFF. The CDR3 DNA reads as TGTGCCAGCAGCTTAGCGCGTGGGGGACAGGACACTGAAGCTTTCTTT.

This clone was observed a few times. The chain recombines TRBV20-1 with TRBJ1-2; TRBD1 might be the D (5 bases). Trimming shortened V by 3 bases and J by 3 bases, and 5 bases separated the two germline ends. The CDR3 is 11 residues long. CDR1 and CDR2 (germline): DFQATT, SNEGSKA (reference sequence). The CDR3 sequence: CSARTDYGYTF. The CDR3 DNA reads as TGCAGTGCTAGGACAGACTATGGCTACACCTTC.

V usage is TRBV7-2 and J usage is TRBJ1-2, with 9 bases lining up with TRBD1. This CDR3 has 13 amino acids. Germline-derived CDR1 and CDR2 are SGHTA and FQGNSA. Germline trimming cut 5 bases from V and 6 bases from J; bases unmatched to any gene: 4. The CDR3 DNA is TGTGCCAGCAGCACCGGGACAGGGAATGGCTACACCTTC. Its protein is CASSTGTGNGYTF.

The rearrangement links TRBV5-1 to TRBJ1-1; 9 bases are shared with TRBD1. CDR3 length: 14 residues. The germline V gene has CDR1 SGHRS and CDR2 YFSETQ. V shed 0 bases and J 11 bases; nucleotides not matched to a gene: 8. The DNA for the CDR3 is TGCGCCAGCAGCTTGGGAGGGGACAGGGTGCGGGCTTTCTTT. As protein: CASSLGGDRVRAFF. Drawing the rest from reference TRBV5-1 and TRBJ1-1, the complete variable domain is KAGVTQTPRYLIKTRGQQVTLSCSPISGHRSVSWYQQTPGQGLQFLFEYFSETQRNKGNFPGRFSGRQFSNSRSEMNVSTLELGDSALYLCASSLGGDRVRAFFGQGTRLTVV.

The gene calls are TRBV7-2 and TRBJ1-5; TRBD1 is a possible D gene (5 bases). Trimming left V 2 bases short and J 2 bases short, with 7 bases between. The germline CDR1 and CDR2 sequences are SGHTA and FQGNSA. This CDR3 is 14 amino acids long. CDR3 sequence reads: CASSLTGRNQPQHF. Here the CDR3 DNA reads TGTGCCAGCAGCTTAACAGGCCGCAATCAGCCCCAGCATTTT.

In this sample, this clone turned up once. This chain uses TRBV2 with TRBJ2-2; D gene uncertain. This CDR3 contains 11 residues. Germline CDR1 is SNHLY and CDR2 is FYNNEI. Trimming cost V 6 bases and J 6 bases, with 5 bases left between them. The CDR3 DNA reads TGTGCCAGCAGCGGTGCCGGGGAGCTGTTTTTT. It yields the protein CASSGAGELFF.

DNA of the CDR3: TGTGCCAGCAGCATCACTAGCGGGAGTCCCCTTTCCAATGAGCAGTTCTTC. Amino acids: CASSITSGSPLSNEQFF. The rearrangement links TRBV11-2 to TRBJ2-1; 11 bases align to TRBD2. V shed 5 bases and J 6 bases; nucleotides not matched to a gene: 12. The CDR3 is 17 residues long. Germline lookup yields CDR1 SGHAT and CDR2 FQNNGV.

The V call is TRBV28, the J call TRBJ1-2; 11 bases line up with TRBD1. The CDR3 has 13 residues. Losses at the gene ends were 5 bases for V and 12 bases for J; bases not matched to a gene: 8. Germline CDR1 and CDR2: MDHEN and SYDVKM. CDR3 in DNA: TGTGCCAGCAGTCTCGGGGACAGGGGGTTGGACACCTTC. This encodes CASSLGDRGLDTF.

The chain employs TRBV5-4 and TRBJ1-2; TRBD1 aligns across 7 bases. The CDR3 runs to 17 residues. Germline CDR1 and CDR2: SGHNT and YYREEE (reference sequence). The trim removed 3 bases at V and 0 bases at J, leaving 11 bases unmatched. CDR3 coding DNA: TGTGCCAGCAGCTCTGACAGGGTGGGAGTTACTAACTATGGCTACACCTTC. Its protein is CASSSDRVGVTNYGYTF.

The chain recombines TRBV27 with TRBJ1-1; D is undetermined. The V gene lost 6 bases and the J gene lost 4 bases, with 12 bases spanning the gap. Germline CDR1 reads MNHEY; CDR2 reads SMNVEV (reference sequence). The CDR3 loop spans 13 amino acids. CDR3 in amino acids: CASSAQRSTEAFF. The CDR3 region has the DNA TGTGCCAGCAGCGCACAACGGAGCACTGAAGCTTTCTTT.

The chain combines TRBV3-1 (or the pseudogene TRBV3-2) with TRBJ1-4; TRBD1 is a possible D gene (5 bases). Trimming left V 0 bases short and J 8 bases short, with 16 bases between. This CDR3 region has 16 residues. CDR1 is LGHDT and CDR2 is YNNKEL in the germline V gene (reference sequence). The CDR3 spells CASSQDWGVAEEKLFF. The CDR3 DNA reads TGTGCCAGCAGCCAAGATTGGGGCGTAGCAGAGGAAAAACTGTTTTTT.

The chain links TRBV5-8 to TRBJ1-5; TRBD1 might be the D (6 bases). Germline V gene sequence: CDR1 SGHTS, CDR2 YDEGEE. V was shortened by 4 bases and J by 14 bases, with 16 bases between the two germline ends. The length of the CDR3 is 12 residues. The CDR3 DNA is TGTGCCAGCAGCGGTGGGACATACGCCAAGCATTTT. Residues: CASSGGTYAKHF.

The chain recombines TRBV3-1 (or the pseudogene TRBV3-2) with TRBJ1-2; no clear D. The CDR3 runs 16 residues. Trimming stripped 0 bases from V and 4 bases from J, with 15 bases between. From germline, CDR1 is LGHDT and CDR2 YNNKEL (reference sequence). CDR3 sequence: CASSQDPRYEAYGYTF. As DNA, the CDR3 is TGTGCCAGCAGCCAAGATCCGAGGTATGAGGCCTATGGCTACACCTTC.

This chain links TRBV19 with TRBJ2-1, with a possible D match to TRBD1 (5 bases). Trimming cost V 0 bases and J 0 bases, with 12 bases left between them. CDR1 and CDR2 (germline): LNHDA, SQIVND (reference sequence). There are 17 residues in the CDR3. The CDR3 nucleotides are TGTGCCAGTAGTATAGATACGACAGCGAGCTCCTACAATGAGCAGTTCTTC. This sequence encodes CASSIDTTASSYNEQFF.

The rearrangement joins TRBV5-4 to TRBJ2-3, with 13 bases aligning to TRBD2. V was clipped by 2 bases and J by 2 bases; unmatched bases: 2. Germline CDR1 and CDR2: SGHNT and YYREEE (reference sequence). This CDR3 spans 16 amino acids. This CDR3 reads CASSLGLAGVTDTQYF. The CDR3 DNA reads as TGTGCCAGCAGCTTAGGACTAGCGGGAGTCACAGATACGCAGTATTTT.

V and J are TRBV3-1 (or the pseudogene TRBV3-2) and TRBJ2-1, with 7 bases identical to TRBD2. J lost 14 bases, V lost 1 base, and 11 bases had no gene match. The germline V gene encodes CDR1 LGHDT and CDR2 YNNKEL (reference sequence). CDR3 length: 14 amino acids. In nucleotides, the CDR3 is TGTGCCAGCAGCCAAGCCGAGGGCGGGAGAGCTAAGTTCTTC. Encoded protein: CASSQAEGGRAKFF.

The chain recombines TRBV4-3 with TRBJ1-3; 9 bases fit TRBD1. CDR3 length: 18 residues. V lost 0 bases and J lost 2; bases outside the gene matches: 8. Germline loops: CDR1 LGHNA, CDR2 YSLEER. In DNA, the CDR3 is TGCGCCAGCAGCCAAGATTCGGGACAGGGTCTCGCTGGAAACACCATATATTTT. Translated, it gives CASSQDSGQGLAGNTIYF.

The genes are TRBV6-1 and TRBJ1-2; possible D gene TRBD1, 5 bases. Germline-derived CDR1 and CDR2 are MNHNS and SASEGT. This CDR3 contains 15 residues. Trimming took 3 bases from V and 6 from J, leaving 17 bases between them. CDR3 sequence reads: CASSDTGTPGDGYTF. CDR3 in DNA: TGTGCCAGCAGTGATACCGGGACGCCGGGGGATGGCTACACCTTC.